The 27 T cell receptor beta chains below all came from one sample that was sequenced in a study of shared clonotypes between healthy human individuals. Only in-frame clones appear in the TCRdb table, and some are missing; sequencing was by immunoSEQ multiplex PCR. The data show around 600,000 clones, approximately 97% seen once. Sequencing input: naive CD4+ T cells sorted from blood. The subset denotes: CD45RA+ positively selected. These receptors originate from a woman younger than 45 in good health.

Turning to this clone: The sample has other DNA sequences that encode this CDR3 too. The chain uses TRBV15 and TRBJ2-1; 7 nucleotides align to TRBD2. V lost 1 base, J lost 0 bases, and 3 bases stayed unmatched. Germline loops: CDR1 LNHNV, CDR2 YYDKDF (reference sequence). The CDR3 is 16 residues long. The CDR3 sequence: CATSRGGGSSYNEQFF. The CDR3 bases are TGTGCCACCAGCAGAGGGGGCGGGAGCTCCTACAATGAGCAGTTCTTC.

As DNA, the CDR3 is TGTGCCAGCAGATGGACTGACGGCGGTGGCTACACCTTC. Protein sequence: CASRWTDGGGYTF. The V gene is TRBV2, the J gene TRBJ1-2; unclear D gene. V lost 6 bases and J lost 7, with 15 bases in between. Germline V gene data show CDR1 as SNHLY and CDR2 as FYNNEI. This CDR3 has 13 residues.

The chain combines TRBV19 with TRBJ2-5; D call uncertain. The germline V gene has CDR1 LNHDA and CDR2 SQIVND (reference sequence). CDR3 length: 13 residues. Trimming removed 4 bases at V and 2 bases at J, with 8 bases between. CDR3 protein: CASSKSIQETQYF. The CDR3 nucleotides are TGTGCCAGTAGTAAGTCTATACAAGAGACCCAGTACTTC.

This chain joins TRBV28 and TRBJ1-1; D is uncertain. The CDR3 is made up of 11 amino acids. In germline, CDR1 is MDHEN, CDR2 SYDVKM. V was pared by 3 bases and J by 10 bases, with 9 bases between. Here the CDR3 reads CASSFEGRAFF. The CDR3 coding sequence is TGTGCCAGCAGTTTTGAGGGTCGAGCTTTCTTT.

CDR3 residues: CASSLGRTNHQPQHF. The CDR3 bases are TGTGCCAGTAGTTTAGGGCGGACTAATCATCAGCCCCAGCATTTT. The chain uses TRBV19 and TRBJ1-5; D is undetermined. The CDR3 is 15 residues long. Per germline, CDR1 LNHDA and CDR2 SQIVND (reference sequence). The ends were cut back, 5 bases at V and 5 bases at J, with 16 bases in the middle.

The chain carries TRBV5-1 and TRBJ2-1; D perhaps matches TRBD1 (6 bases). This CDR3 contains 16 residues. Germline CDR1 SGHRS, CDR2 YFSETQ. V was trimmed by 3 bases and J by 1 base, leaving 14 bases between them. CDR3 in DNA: TGCGCCAGCAGCTCACAGGGTAGTGAGTCCTACAATGAGCAGTTCTTC. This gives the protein CASSSQGSESYNEQFF.

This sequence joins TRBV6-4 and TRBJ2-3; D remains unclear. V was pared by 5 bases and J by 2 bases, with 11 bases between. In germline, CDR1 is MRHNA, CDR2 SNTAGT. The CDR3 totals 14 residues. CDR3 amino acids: CASSRGSLTDTQYF. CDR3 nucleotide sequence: TGTGCCAGCAGTCGAGGCAGCCTCACAGATACGCAGTATTTT.

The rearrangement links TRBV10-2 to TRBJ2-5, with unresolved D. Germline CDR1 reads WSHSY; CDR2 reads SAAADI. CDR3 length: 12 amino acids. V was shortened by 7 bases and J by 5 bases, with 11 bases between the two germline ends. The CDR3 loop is CASMAETETQYF. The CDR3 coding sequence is TGCGCCAGCATGGCGGAAACGGAGACCCAGTACTTC.

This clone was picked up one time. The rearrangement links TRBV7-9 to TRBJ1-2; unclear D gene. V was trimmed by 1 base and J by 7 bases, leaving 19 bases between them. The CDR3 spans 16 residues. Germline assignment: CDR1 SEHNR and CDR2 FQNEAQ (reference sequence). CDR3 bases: TGTGCCAGCAGCTTAGAGGGTTCCCGTTCAAATAGTGGCTACACCTTC. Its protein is CASSLEGSRSNSGYTF.

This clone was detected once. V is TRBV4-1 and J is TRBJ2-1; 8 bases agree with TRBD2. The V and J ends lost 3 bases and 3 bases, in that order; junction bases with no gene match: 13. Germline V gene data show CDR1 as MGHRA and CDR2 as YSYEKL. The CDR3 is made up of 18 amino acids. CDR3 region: CASSQPPRGGVRYNEQFF. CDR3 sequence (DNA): TGCGCCAGCAGCCAGCCTCCCCGGGGGGGCGTCCGCTACAATGAGCAGTTCTTC.

This CDR3 is CAWSTDGWGTQYF. In DNA form, the CDR3 reads TGTGCCTGGAGCACCGACGGATGGGGTACGCAGTATTTT. The chain has TRBV30 and TRBJ2-3; D not resolved. V lost 3 bases and J 8 bases, leaving 15 bases between the germline ends. Germline CDR1 is GTSNPN and CDR2 is SVGIG (reference sequence). The CDR3 extends over 13 amino acids.

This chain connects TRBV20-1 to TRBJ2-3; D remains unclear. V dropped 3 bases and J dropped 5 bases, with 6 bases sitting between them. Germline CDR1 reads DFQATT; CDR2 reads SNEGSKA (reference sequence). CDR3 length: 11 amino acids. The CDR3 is CSASKVDTQYF. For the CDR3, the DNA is TGCAGTGCTAGCAAGGTAGATACGCAGTATTTT.

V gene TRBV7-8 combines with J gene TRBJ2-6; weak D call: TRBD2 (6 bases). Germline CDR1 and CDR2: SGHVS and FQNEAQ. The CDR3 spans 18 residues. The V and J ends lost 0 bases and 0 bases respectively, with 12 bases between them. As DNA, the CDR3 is TGTGCCAGCAGCTTAGCCGGAGGGCTATTCTCTGGGGCCAACGTCCTGACTTTC. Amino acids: CASSLAGGLFSGANVLTF.

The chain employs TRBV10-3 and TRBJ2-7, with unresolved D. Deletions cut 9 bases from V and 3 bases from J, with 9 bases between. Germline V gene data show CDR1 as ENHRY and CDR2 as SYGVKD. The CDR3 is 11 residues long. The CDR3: CAIRTIYEQYF. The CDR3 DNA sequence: TGTGCCATTAGGACGATCTACGAGCAGTACTTC.

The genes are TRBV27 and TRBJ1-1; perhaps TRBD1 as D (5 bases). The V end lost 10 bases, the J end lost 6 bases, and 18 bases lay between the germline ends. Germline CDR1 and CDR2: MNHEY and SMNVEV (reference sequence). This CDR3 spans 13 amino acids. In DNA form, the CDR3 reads TGTGCCATCGGCCGGTCGCCGGGGGCTGAAGCTTTCTTT. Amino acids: CAIGRSPGAEAFF.

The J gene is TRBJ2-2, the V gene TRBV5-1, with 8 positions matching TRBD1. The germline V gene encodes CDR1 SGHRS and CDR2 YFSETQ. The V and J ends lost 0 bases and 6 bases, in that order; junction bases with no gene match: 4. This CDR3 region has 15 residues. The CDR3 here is CASSLVAGGPGELFF. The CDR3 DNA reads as TGCGCCAGCAGCTTGGTCGCAGGGGGCCCCGGGGAGCTGTTTTTT.

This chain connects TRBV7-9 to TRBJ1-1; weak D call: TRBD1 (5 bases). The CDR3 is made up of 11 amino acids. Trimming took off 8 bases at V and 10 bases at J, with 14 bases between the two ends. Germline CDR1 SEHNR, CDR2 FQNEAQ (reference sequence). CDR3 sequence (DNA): TGTGCCAGCGGGGCTACCCTGGGAGCTTTCTTT. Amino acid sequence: CASGATLGAFF.

The CDR3 spells CASSLAGGGNEQFF. The CDR3 DNA reads TGTGCCAGCAGCTTAGCGGGAGGGGGCAATGAGCAGTTCTTC. This chain connects TRBV7-9 to TRBJ2-1; a weak D match, TRBD2 (7 bases). Trimming shortened V by 0 bases and J by 6 bases, and 9 bases separated the two germline ends. The V gene's germline CDR1 is SEHNR and CDR2 FQNEAQ (reference sequence). The length of the CDR3 is 14 residues. The full variable domain, in which reference TRBV7-9 and TRBJ2-1 provide the parts outside the CDR3, is DTGVSQNPRHKITKRGQNVTFRCDPISEHNRLYWYRQTLGQGPEFLTYFQNEAQLEKSRLLSDRFSAERPKGSFSTLEIQRTEQGDSAMYLCASSLAGGGNEQFFGPGTRLTVL.

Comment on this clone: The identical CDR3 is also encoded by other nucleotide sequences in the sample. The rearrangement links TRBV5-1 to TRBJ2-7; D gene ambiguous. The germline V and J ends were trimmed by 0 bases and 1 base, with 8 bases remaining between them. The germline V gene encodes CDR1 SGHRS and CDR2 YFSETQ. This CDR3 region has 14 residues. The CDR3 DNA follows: TGCGCCAGCAGCTTGGCCGGGTCTTCCTACGAGCAGTACTTC. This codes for CASSLAGSSYEQYF.

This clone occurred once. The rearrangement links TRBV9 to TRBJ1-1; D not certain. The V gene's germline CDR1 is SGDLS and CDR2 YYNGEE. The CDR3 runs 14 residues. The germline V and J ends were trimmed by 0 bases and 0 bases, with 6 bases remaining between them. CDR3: CASSVESMNTEAFF. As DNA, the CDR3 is TGTGCCAGCAGCGTAGAATCAATGAACACTGAAGCTTTCTTT.

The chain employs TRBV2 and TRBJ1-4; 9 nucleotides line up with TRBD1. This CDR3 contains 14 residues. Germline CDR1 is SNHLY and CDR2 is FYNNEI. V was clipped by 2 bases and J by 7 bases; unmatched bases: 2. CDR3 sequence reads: CASSERTGVEKLFF. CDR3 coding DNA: TGTGCCAGCAGTGAACGGACAGGGGTTGAAAAACTGTTTTTT.

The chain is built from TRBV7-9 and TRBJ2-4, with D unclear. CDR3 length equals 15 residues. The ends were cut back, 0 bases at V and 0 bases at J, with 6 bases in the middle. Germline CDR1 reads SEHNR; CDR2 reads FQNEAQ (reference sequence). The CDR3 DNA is TGTGCCAGCAGCTTAGCGGCGGTAGCCAAAAACATTCAGTACTTC. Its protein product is CASSLAAVAKNIQYF.

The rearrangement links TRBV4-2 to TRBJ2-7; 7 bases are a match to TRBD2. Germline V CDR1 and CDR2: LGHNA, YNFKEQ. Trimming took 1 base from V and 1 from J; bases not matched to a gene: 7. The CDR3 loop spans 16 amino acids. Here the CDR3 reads CASSQGLAVVSYEQYF. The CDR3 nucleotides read TGTGCCAGCAGCCAAGGCCTAGCGGTAGTTTCCTACGAGCAGTACTTC.

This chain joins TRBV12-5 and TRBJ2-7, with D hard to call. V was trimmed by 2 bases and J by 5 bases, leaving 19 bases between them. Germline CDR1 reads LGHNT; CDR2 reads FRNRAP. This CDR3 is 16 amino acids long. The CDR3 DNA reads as TGTGCTAGTGGTTTGTATCCCATTGGCGACCGTCACGAGCAGTACTTC. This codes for CASGLYPIGDRHEQYF.

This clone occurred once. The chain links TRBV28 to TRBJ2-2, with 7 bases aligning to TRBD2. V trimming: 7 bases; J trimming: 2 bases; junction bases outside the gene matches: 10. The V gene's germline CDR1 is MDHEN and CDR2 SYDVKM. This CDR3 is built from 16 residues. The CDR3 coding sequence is TGTGCCAGCACCACTGGCGGGAGAATTAACACCGGGGAGCTGTTTTTT. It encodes CASTTGGRINTGELFF.

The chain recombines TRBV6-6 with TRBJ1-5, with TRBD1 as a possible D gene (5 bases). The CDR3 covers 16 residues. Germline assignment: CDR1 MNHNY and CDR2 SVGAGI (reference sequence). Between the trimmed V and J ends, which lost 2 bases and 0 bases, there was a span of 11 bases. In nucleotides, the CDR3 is TGTGCCAGCAGTTACGGGGACTCCGGTAGCAATCAGCCCCAGCATTTT. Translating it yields CASSYGDSGSNQPQHF.

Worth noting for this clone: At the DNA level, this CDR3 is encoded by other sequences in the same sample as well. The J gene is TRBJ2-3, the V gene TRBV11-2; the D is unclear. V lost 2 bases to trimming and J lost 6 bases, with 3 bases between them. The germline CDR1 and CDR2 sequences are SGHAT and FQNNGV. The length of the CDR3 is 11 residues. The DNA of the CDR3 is TGTGCCAGCAGCTTATCCGATACGCAGTATTTT. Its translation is CASSLSDTQYF.